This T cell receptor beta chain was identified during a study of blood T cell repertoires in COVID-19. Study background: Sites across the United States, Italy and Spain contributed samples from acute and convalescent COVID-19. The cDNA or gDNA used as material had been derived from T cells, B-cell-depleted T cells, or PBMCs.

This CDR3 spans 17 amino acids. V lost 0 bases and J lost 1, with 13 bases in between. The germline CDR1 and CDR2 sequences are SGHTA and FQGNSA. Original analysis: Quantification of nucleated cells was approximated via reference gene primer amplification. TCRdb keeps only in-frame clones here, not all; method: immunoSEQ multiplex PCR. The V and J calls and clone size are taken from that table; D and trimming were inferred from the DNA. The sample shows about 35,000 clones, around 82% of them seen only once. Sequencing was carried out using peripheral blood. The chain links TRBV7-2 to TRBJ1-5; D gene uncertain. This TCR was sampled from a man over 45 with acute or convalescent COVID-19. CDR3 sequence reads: CASSLAPPGSSNQPQHF. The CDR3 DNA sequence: TGTGCCAGCAGCTTAGCGCCCCCGGGGAGCAGCAATCAGCCCCAGCATTTT.